This T cell receptor beta chain emerged from a study of T cells in Graves' hyperthyroidism and ophthalmopathy. The CDR3 runs 17 residues. Germline-derived CDR1 and CDR2 are SGHVS and FNYEAQ. J lost 2 bases, V lost 1 base, and 9 bases had no gene match. RNA transcripts were the template for amplifying TCR beta CDR3 regions. HTBI primers were employed in a first-round RT-PCR of the TCR CDR3. Using its own MiXCR run on the multiplex PCR reads, TCRdb lists one record per CDR3 protein. The repertoire has roughly 290,000 distinct CDR3 sequences, about 15% of them found once; the top ten carry just over 55%.

This clonotype was sampled from a woman aged 60 to 75 with Graves' ophthalmopathy. J is TRBJ2-5 and V is TRBV7-6; TRBD2 matches 8 bases. The sequencing sample was made of blood. The CDR3 spells CASSLVLRSSGQETQYF. In DNA, the CDR3 is TGTGCCAGCAGCTTAGTTCTTCGGTCTAGCGGGCAAGAGACCCAGTACTTC.